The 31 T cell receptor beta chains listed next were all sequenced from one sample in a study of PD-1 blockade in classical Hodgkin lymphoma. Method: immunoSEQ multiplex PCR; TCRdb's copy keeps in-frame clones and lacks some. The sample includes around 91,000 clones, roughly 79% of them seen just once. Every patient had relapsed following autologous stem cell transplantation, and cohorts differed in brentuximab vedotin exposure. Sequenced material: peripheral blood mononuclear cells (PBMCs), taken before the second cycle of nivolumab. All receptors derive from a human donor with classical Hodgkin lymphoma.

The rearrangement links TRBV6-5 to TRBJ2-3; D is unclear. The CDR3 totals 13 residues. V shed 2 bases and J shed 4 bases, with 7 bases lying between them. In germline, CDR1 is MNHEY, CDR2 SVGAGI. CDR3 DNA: TGTGCCAGCAGTTACGGACGCTCAGATACGCAGTATTTT. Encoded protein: CASSYGRSDTQYF.

CDR3 sequence (DNA): TGCGCCAGCAGCTTGGTTGCGGCTAGCACAGATACGCAGTATTTT. As protein: CASSLVAASTDTQYF. The chain recombines TRBV5-1 with TRBJ2-3; no clear D gene. The ends were cut back, 0 bases at V and 0 bases at J, with 8 bases in the middle. Looked up from germline, CDR1 is SGHRS and CDR2 is YFSETQ. There are 15 residues in the CDR3.

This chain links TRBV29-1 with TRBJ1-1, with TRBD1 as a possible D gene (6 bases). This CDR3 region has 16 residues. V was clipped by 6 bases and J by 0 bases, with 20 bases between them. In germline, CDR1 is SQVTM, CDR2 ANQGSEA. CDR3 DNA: TGCAGCGTCGGGACACAAAAGGGTGGACTGAACACTGAAGCTTTCTTT. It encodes CSVGTQKGGLNTEAFF.

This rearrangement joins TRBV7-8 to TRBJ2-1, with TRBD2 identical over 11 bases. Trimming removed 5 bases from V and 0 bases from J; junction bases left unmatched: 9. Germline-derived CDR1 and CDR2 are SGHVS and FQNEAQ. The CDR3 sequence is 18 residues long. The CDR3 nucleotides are TGTGCCAGCAGCCACTCCCGGACTAGCGGGTACTCCTACAATGAGCAGTTCTTC. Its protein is CASSHSRTSGYSYNEQFF.

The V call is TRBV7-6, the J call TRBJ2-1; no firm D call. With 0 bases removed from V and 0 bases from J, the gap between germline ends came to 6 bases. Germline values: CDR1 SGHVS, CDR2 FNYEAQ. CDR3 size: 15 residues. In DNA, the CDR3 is TGTGCCAGCAGCTTAGCGCACAGCTCCTACAATGAGCAGTTCTTC. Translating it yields CASSLAHSSYNEQFF.

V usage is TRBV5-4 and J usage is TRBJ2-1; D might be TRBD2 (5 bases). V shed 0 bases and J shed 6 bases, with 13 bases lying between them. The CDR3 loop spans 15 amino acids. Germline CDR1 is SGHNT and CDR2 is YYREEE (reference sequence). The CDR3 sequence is CASSLGGLGSNEQFF. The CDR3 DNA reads TGTGCCAGCAGCTTGGGCGGACTTGGGAGCAATGAGCAGTTCTTC.

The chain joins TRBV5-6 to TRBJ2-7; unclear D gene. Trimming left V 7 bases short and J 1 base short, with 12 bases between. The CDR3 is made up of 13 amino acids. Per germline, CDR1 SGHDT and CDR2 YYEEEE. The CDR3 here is CASGNTPSYEQYF. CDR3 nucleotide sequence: TGTGCCAGCGGCAATACACCTTCCTACGAGCAGTACTTC.

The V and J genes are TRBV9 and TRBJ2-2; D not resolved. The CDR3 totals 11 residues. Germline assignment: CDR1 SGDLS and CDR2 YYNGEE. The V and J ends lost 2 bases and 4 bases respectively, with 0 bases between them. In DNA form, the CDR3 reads TGTGCCAGCAGCGTCACCGGGGAGCTGTTTTTT. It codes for CASSVTGELFF.

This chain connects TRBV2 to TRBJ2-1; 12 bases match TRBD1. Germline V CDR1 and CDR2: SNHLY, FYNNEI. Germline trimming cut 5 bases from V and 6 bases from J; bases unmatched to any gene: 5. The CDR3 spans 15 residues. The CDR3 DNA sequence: TGTGCCAGCAGTCCGGGACAGGGGGCGCTCAATGAGCAGTTCTTC. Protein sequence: CASSPGQGALNEQFF.

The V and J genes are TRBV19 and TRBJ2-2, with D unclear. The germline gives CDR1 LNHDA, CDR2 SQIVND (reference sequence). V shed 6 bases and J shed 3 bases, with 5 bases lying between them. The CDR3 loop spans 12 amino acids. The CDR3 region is CASSFYTGELFF. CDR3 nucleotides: TGTGCCAGTAGCTTCTACACCGGGGAGCTGTTTTTT.

The CDR3 nucleotides read TGTGCCAGTAGTATAGATCTACGGGAGCAGTTCTTC. Its protein is CASSIDLREQFF. V and J are TRBV19 and TRBJ2-1, with D uncertain. Trimming took off 0 bases at V and 10 bases at J, with 7 bases between the two ends. The CDR3 has 12 residues. Germline CDR1 LNHDA, CDR2 SQIVND (reference sequence).

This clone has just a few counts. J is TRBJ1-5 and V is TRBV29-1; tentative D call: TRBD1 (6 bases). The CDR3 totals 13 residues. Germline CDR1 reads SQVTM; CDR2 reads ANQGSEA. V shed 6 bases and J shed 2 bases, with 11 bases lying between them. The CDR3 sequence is CSVKGVGNQPQHF. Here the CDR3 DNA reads TGCAGCGTCAAGGGGGTTGGCAATCAGCCCCAGCATTTT.

CDR3 nucleotides: TGTGCCAGTAGTAATTTTGCCGGGGAGCTGTTTTTT. This codes for CASSNFAGELFF. The chain joins TRBV19 to TRBJ2-2; D ambiguous. V was cut by 4 bases and J by 6 bases, with 6 bases left in between. The CDR3 totals 12 residues. Per germline, CDR1 LNHDA and CDR2 SQIVND (reference sequence).

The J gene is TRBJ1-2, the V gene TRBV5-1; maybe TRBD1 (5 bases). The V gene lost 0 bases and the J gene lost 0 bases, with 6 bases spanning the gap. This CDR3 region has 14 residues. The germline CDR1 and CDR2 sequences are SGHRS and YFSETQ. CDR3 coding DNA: TGCGCCAGCAGCTTGGGGACATCTAACTATGGCTACACCTTC. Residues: CASSLGTSNYGYTF.

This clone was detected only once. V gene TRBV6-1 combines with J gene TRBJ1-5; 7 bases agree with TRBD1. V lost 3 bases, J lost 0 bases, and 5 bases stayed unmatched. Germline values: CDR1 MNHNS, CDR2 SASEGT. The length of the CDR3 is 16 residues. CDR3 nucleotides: TGTGCCAGCAGTGACAGGGGGTTCAATAGCAATCAGCCCCAGCATTTT. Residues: CASSDRGFNSNQPQHF.

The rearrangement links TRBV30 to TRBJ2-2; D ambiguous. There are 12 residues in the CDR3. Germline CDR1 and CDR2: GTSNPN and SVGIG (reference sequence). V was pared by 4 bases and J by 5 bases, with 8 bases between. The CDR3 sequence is CAWNSGTGELFF. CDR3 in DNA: TGTGCCTGGAATAGTGGGACCGGGGAGCTGTTTTTT.

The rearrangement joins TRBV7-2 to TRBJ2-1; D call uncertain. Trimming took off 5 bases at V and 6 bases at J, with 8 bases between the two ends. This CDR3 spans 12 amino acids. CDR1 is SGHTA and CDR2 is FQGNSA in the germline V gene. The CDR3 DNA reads TGTGCCAGCAGCCCCCCGTCCAATGAGCAGTTCTTC. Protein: CASSPPSNEQFF.

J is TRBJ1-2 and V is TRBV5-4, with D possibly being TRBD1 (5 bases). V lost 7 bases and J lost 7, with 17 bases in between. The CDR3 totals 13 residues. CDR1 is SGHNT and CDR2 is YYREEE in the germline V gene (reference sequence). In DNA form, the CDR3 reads TGTGCCAGCCGCGCCCGGGGGTCCGGTGGCTACACCTTC. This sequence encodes CASRARGSGGYTF.

The CDR3 sequence: CALSVSGNEQFF. In DNA, the CDR3 is TGTGCCCTCTCGGTCAGCGGCAATGAGCAGTTCTTC. The chain uses TRBV10-3 and TRBJ2-1; D is perhaps TRBD2 (5 bases). The V end lost 11 bases, the J end lost 6 bases, and 14 bases lay between the germline ends. Germline-derived CDR1 and CDR2 are ENHRY and SYGVKD. This CDR3 has 12 residues.

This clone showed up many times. CDR3 bases: TGCAGCGTCCGAGTGGGCACAGATACGCAGTATTTT. It yields the protein CSVRVGTDTQYF. J is TRBJ2-3 and V is TRBV29-1; D is unclear. Germline V gives CDR1 SQVTM, CDR2 ANQGSEA. This CDR3 is 12 amino acids long. V lost 6 bases and J 1 base, leaving 8 bases between the germline ends.

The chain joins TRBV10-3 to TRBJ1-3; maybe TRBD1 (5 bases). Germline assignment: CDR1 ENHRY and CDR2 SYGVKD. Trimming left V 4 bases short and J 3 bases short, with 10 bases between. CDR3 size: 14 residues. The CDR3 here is CAISGRDGGNTIYF. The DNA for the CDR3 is TGTGCCATCAGTGGAAGGGACGGTGGAAACACCATATATTTT.

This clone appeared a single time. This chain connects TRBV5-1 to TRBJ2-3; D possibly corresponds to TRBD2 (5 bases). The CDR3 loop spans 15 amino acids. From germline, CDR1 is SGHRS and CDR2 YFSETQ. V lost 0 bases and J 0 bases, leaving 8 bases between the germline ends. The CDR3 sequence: CASSLDGGSTDTQYF. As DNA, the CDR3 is TGCGCCAGCAGCTTGGATGGCGGGAGCACAGATACGCAGTATTTT. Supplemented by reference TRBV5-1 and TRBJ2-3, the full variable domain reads KAGVTQTPRYLIKTRGQQVTLSCSPISGHRSVSWYQQTPGQGLQFLFEYFSETQRNKGNFPGRFSGRQFSNSRSEMNVSTLELGDSALYLCASSLDGGSTDTQYFGPGTRLTVL.

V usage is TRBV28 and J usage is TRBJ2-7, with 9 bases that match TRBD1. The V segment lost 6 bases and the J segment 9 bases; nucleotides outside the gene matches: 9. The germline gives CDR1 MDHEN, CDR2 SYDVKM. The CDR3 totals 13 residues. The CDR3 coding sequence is TGTGCCAGCAGCCCGGGACAGGGCCTTGGGCAGTACTTC. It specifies CASSPGQGLGQYF.

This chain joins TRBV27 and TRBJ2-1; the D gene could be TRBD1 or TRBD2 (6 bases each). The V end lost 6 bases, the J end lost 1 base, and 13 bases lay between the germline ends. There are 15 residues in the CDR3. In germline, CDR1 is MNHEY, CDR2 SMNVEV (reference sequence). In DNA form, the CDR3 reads TGTGCCAGCAGCGTAGGGGGGTTTTCCTACAATGAGCAGTTCTTC. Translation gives CASSVGGFSYNEQFF.

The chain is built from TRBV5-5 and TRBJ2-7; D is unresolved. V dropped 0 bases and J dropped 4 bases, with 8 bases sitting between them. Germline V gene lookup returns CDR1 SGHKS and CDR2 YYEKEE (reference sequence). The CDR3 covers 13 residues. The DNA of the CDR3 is TGTGCCAGCAGCTTGGAAACGTTGTACGAGCAGTACTTC. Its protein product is CASSLETLYEQYF.

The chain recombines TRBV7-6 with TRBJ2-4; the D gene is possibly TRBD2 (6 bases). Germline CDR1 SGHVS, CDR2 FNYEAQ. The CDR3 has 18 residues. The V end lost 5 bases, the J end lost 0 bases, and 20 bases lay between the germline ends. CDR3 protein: CASSEQVASALAKNIQYF. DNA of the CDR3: TGTGCCAGCAGCGAACAGGTGGCTAGCGCCCTAGCCAAAAACATTCAGTACTTC.

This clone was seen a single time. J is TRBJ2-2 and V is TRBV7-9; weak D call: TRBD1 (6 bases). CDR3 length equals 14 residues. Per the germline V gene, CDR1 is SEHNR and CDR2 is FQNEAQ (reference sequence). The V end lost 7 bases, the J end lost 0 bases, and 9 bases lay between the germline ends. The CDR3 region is CASMRQANTGELFF. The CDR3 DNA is TGTGCCAGCATGAGACAGGCGAACACCGGGGAGCTGTTTTTT.

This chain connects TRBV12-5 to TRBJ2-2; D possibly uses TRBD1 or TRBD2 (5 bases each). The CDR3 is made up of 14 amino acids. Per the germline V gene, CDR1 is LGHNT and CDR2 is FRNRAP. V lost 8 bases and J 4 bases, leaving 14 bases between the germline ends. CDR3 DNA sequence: TGTGCTAGTCGCCCGCAGGGACCCACCGGGGAGCTGTTTTTT. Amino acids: CASRPQGPTGELFF.

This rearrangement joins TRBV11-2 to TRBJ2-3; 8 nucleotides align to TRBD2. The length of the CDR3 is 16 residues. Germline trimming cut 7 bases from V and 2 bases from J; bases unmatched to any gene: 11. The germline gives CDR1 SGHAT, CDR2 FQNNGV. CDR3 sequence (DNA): TGTGCCAGCAACCCAGCTTTTAGCGGGAACACAGATACGCAGTATTTT. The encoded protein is CASNPAFSGNTDTQYF.

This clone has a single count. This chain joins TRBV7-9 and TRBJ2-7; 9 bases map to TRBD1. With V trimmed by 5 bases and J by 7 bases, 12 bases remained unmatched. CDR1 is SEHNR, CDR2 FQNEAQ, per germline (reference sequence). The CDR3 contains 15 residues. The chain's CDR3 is CASSPAGQGHREQYF. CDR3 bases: TGTGCCAGCAGCCCGGCGGGACAGGGTCATCGGGAGCAGTACTTC.

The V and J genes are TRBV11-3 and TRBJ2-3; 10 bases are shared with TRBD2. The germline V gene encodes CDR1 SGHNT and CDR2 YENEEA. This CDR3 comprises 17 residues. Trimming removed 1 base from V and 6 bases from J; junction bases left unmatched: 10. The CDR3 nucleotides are TGTGCCAGCAGCTTAGGCCCCCCACTAGCGGGATTGGATACGCAGTATTTT. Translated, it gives CASSLGPPLAGLDTQYF.